The clone carrying this TCR beta chain appeared many times. Its antigen is unidentified. The data derive from a study of blood T cells in healthy people across ages. Findings of the study overall: What prevented conclusive comparison of naive and antigen-experienced cells was that PBMCs were unsorted. Age brought a roughly linear fall in TCR beta diversity measured per million T cells.

The use of a sample-barcoded 5' primer and a J-beta primer mix characterized a second PCR of about 7 to 12 cycles. Every cDNA was tagged by a template-switch adaptor with 12 random nucleotides. In TCRdb, the 5' RACE reads were re-called with MiXCR into one record per CDR3 protein. The table includes some 1,800,000 distinct CDR3 sequences, 39% detected once. This CDR3 comprises 17 residues. Per the germline V gene, CDR1 is DFQATT and CDR2 is SNEGSKA (reference sequence). V was pared by 3 bases and J by 3 bases, with 13 bases of the junction left unmatched. The individuals who served as donors were healthy Caucasians living in Russia, aged roughly 6 to 95.

Sequencing used blood. This receptor was taken from a human donor in good health. The chain is built from TRBV20-1 and TRBJ2-1; 8 bases agree with TRBD1. The CDR3 DNA reads TGCAGTGCTAGGATTCTAAAACAGGGGGGCCACTACAATGAGCAGTTCTTC. This gives the protein CSARILKQGGHYNEQFF.